The 7 T cell receptor beta chains below all came from one sample that was sequenced in a study of cytomegalovirus exposure and HLA in healthy donors. The PCR employed 60 Vbeta primers together with 13 Jbeta primers. Measured with immunoSEQ multiplex PCR; TCRdb has only the in-frame clones, and not every one. The sample yields 55,000 to 65,000 clones, around 77% seen once. The sample consisted of PBMCs. The receptors derive from a woman in her thirties or forties in good health and CMV-seropositive.

This chain links TRBV7-2 with TRBJ2-7; maybe TRBD1 (6 bases). Trimming took off 5 bases at V and 5 bases at J, with 13 bases between the two ends. The germline gives CDR1 SGHTA, CDR2 FQGNSA. The length of the CDR3 is 13 residues. The CDR3 DNA reads as TGTGCCAGCAGCCAACAGGGAACCCACGAGCAGTACTTC. Translated, it gives CASSQQGTHEQYF.

V and J are TRBV6-6 and TRBJ1-3; no clear D. Germline CDR1 reads MNHNY; CDR2 reads SVGAGI (reference sequence). Deletions cut 5 bases from V and 4 bases from J, with 15 bases between. The CDR3 covers 15 residues. The CDR3 coding sequence is TGTGCCAGCAGTATTCTTGGTGCGCGGGGAAACACCATATATTTT. This codes for CASSILGARGNTIYF.

The chain couples TRBV19 to TRBJ2-3; 7 positions agree with TRBD1. Germline trimming cut 6 bases from V and 9 bases from J; bases unmatched to any gene: 6. This CDR3 spans 12 amino acids. Germline V gene lookup returns CDR1 LNHDA and CDR2 SQIVND (reference sequence). The chain's CDR3 is CASSFQTGTQYF. In DNA form, the CDR3 reads TGTGCCAGTAGCTTTCAGACAGGGACGCAGTATTTT.

The gene calls are TRBV15 and TRBJ1-5, with D perhaps matching TRBD1 (5 bases). Germline V gene lookup returns CDR1 LNHNV and CDR2 YYDKDF (reference sequence). CDR3 length equals 16 residues. V was clipped by 8 bases and J by 0 bases, with 17 bases between them. The CDR3, as DNA: TGTGCCACCGGTAACGGGGGGGTTGATAGCAATCAGCCCCAGCATTTT. Protein: CATGNGGVDSNQPQHF.

This clone was found a few times. CDR3 bases: TGTGCCAGCAGTGGGGGGCAGGGGGGCGACTACACCTTC. It translates to CASSGGQGGDYTF. The rearrangement links TRBV13 to TRBJ1-2, with 7 bases lining up with TRBD1. Germline assignment: CDR1 PRHDT and CDR2 FYEKMQ (reference sequence). Unmatched junction bases numbered 11, after V lost 6 bases and J lost 10 bases. This CDR3 spans 13 amino acids.

This chain connects TRBV4-3 to TRBJ2-7, with 12 positions matching TRBD2. The CDR3 has 15 amino acids. The J segment lost 6 bases and the V segment lost 4 bases, leaving 7 bases of the junction unmatched. The germline gives CDR1 LGHNA, CDR2 YSLEER. CDR3 loop: CASSPSGGVPPEQYF. CDR3 DNA sequence: TGCGCCAGCAGCCCTAGCGGGGGGGTACCTCCCGAGCAGTACTTC.

This clone was counted a single time. The V and J genes are TRBV6-6 and TRBJ1-2; perhaps TRBD1 as D (5 bases). CDR1 is MNHNY, CDR2 SVGAGI, per germline (reference sequence). V was cut by 2 bases and J by 6 bases, with 10 bases left in between. The length of the CDR3 is 13 residues. The CDR3 nucleotides are TGTGCCAGCAGTTACAGGGGACTGGATGGCTACACCTTC. It specifies CASSYRGLDGYTF.